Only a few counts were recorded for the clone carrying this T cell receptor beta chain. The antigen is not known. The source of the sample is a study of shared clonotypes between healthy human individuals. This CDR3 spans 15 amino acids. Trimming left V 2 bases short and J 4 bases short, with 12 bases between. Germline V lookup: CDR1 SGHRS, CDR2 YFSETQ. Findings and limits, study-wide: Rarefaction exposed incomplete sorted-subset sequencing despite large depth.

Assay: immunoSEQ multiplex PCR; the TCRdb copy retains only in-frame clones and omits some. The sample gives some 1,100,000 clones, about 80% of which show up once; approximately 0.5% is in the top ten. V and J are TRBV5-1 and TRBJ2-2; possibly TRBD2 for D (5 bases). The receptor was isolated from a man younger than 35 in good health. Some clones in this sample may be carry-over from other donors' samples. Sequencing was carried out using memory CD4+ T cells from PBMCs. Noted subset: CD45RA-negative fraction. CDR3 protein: CASSLISVGTGELFF. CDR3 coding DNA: TGCGCCAGCAGCTTAATTAGCGTGGGCACCGGGGAGCTGTTTTTT.